This entry lists 25 T cell receptor beta chains sequenced from one sample in a study of T cells in Graves' hyperthyroidism and ophthalmopathy. Amplified regions were TCR beta CDR3 sequences from RNA transcripts. With the HTBI primer set, the TCR CDR3 went through a first round of RT-PCR. TCRdb ran MiXCR on the multiplex PCR reads and lists one entry per CDR3 protein. The data contain about 200,000 distinct CDR3 sequences, 17% of them singletons. The sample was blood. The receptors shown here come from a man between 50 and 59 years old with Graves' hyperthyroidism.

This clonotype was counted at least ten times. The chain couples TRBV6-1 to TRBJ2-2; D may be TRBD1 (5 bases). This CDR3 comprises 13 residues. Germline V gene sequence: CDR1 MNHNS, CDR2 SASEGT. Deletions cut 3 bases from V and 3 bases from J, with 5 bases between. The CDR3 reads CASSDRDTGELFF. The CDR3 DNA sequence: TGTGCCAGCAGTGACAGGGACACCGGGGAGCTGTTTTTT.

V usage is TRBV7-2 and J usage is TRBJ2-7; D perhaps matches TRBD1 (6 bases). The CDR3 is 14 residues long. CDR1 SGHTA and CDR2 FQGNSA come from the germline V gene. Trimming left V 5 bases short and J 2 bases short, with 13 bases between. CDR3 bases: TGTGCCAGCAGCCCGGAACAGGGTCCCTACGAGCAGTACTTC. Its protein is CASSPEQGPYEQYF.

The chain couples TRBV6-1 to TRBJ1-5; D may be TRBD1 (6 bases). This CDR3 is 15 amino acids long. The ends were cut back, 6 bases at V and 4 bases at J, with 16 bases in the middle. Germline V gives CDR1 MNHNS, CDR2 SASEGT. Here the CDR3 reads CASRRDTPRNQPQHF. The CDR3 DNA is TGTGCCAGCAGACGGGACACCCCTCGGAATCAGCCCCAGCATTTT.

This clonotype was picked up many times. The chain employs TRBV7-2 and TRBJ2-7; 7 nucleotides align to TRBD1. Germline CDR1 reads SGHTA; CDR2 reads FQGNSA. The trim removed 5 bases at V and 5 bases at J, leaving 6 bases unmatched. The CDR3 sequence is 13 residues long. The CDR3 spells CASSKTGVNEQYF. CDR3 nucleotides: TGTGCCAGCAGCAAAACAGGGGTCAACGAGCAGTACTTC.

The chain couples TRBV19 to TRBJ1-6, with D possibly TRBD1 on 5 matching bases. CDR1 is LNHDA and CDR2 is SQIVND in the germline V gene (reference sequence). The V end lost 5 bases, the J end lost 2 bases, and 13 bases lay between the germline ends. The CDR3 consists of 16 residues. The CDR3 here is CASSSKGQAYNSPLHF. In DNA, the CDR3 is TGTGCCAGTAGTTCAAAAGGACAAGCCTATAATTCACCCCTCCACTTT.

This clonotype was counted a few times. The gene calls are TRBV24-1 and TRBJ2-3; D not resolved. In germline, CDR1 is KGHDR, CDR2 SFDVKD. V was shortened by 4 bases and J by 2 bases, with 6 bases between the two germline ends. This CDR3 contains 13 residues. CDR3 in amino acids: CATSDPHTDTQYF. The DNA for the CDR3 is TGTGCCACCAGTGACCCGCACACAGATACGCAGTATTTT.

The sample holds many counts of this clonotype. The chain is built from TRBV7-2 and TRBJ1-4; D uncertain. Germline V gene sequence: CDR1 SGHTA, CDR2 FQGNSA. Trimming took off 5 bases at V and 0 bases at J, with 16 bases between the two ends. This CDR3 spans 17 amino acids. CDR3 loop: CASSPTSSRATNEKLFF. In DNA, the CDR3 is TGTGCCAGCAGCCCGACTTCCAGCCGGGCAACTAATGAAAAACTGTTTTTT.

This clonotype occurred a few times. J is TRBJ2-1 and V is TRBV12-3 or TRBV12-4; 7 bases are shared with TRBD1. J gave up 15 bases and V 6 bases, and 11 bases lay outside the gene matches. The CDR3 runs 12 residues. CDR3 nucleotide sequence: TGTGCCAGCAGCCCTGTGGCAGGGGGTCGGTTCTTC. It yields the protein CASSPVAGGRFF.

This chain connects TRBV28 to TRBJ2-7; weak D call: TRBD2 (5 bases). This CDR3 has 14 amino acids. Trimming cost V 3 bases and J 1 base, with 10 bases left between them. Germline lookup yields CDR1 MDHEN and CDR2 SYDVKM. Here the CDR3 reads CASSLEDWSYEQYF. The DNA of the CDR3 is TGTGCCAGCAGTTTGGAGGACTGGTCCTACGAGCAGTACTTC.

This clonotype was recorded at least ten times. Written as DNA, the CDR3 is TGTGCCAGCAGTTTATTTAGCGGGAGCCCAGATACGCAGTATTTT. This translates into CASSLFSGSPDTQYF. This sequence joins TRBV27 and TRBJ2-3; 9 nucleotides agree with TRBD2. Germline CDR1 MNHEY, CDR2 SMNVEV (reference sequence). The CDR3 runs 15 residues. V was clipped by 1 base and J by 4 bases; unmatched bases: 3.

Many counts were recorded for this clonotype. The V call is TRBV5-1, the J call TRBJ2-1, with no clear D. The germline V and J ends were trimmed by 3 bases and 7 bases, with 17 bases remaining between them. The CDR3 runs to 15 residues. The germline gives CDR1 SGHRS, CDR2 YFSETQ. In DNA, the CDR3 is TGCGCCAGCAGCTCGCTACCGGGTCCAACTAATGAGCAGTTCTTC. It yields the protein CASSSLPGPTNEQFF.

The genes are TRBV12-3 or TRBV12-4 and TRBJ1-3; D is unclear. The CDR3 is 14 amino acids. V lost 5 bases and J 4 bases, leaving 12 bases between the germline ends. In DNA, the CDR3 is TGTGCCAGCAGTCAACAATTGGGGGGAAACACCATATATTTT. This gives the protein CASSQQLGGNTIYF.

The sample holds a few counts of this clonotype. The chain employs TRBV25-1 and TRBJ2-3; D is ambiguous. The CDR3 consists of 16 residues. Germline V gives CDR1 MGHDK, CDR2 SYGVNS. Deletions cut 7 bases from V and 0 bases from J, with 17 bases between. The DNA for the CDR3 is TGTGCCAGCACCTCAACGAATACGGGTAGCACAGATACGCAGTATTTT. Residues: CASTSTNTGSTDTQYF.

The rearrangement uses TRBV4-1 and TRBJ1-2; 8 bases fit TRBD1. This CDR3 is built from 15 residues. Per the germline V gene, CDR1 is MGHRA and CDR2 is YSYEKL. J lost 4 bases, V lost 1 base, and 5 bases had no gene match. The CDR3 DNA is TGCGCCAGCAGCCAAGTAGGACAGGGCGGCTATGGCTACACCTTC. As protein: CASSQVGQGGYGYTF.

This chain uses TRBV6-5 with TRBJ2-5; perhaps TRBD1 as D (5 bases). V lost 2 bases and J lost 4, with 8 bases in between. The CDR3 consists of 13 residues. CDR1 MNHEY and CDR2 SVGAGI come from the germline V gene. The CDR3 DNA reads as TGTGCCAGCAGTTACCAGGGAATAGAGACCCAGTACTTC. The encoded protein is CASSYQGIETQYF.

This clonotype was detected many times. In DNA, the CDR3 is TGTGCCTGGAGTATTTACAATGAGCAGTTCTTC. This encodes CAWSIYNEQFF. V gene TRBV30 combines with J gene TRBJ2-1, with D uncertain. The CDR3 sequence is 11 residues long. Per germline, CDR1 GTSNPN and CDR2 SVGIG (reference sequence). The ends were cut back, 2 bases at V and 4 bases at J, with 3 bases in the middle.

CDR3 coding DNA: TGTGCCAGCAGTTACTTCAGGGTCGGGTGGACAGGTTACAATGAGCAGTTCTTC. Its translation: CASSYFRVGWTGYNEQFF. V gene TRBV6-2 or TRBV6-3 combines with J gene TRBJ2-1; TRBD1 matches at 7 bases. The CDR3 covers 18 residues. CDR1 and CDR2 (germline): MNHEY, SVGEGT. J lost 4 bases, V lost 1 base, and 13 bases had no gene match.

In this sample, this clonotype turned up many times. The chain is built from TRBV20-1 and TRBJ2-3, with D possibly being TRBD2 (6 bases). In germline, CDR1 is DFQATT, CDR2 SNEGSKA (reference sequence). The CDR3 has 15 residues. The V and J ends lost 4 bases and 0 bases respectively, with 14 bases between them. This chain's CDR3 is CSATRTTSSTDTQYF. The CDR3 coding sequence is TGCAGTGCTACACGGACTACTAGTAGCACAGATACGCAGTATTTT.

This sequence joins TRBV5-5 and TRBJ2-7; D tentatively reads TRBD1 or TRBD2 (5 bases each). V shed 1 base and J shed 2 bases, with 13 bases lying between them. Germline V lookup: CDR1 SGHKS, CDR2 YYEKEE (reference sequence). The CDR3 loop spans 15 amino acids. This CDR3 reads CASSLSGPITYEQYF. The CDR3 coding sequence is TGTGCCAGCAGCTTGTCGGGGCCTATTACCTACGAGCAGTACTTC.

This clonotype was seen repeatedly, ten times or more. The chain has TRBV2 and TRBJ2-1; possible D gene TRBD2, 6 bases. Germline V lookup: CDR1 SNHLY, CDR2 FYNNEI. The CDR3 spans 13 residues. V dropped 8 bases and J dropped 9 bases, with 17 bases sitting between them. DNA of the CDR3: TGTGCCAGCCTGGAGGAGGGCTGGGGTGAGCAGTTCTTC. It is translated as CASLEEGWGEQFF.

This clonotype has just a few counts. This chain connects TRBV4-1 to TRBJ2-3, with D perhaps TRBD2 (6 bases). CDR3 length equals 16 residues. The V end was cut by 0 bases, the J end by 2 bases, with 12 bases between. The V gene's germline CDR1 is MGHRA and CDR2 YSYEKL. CDR3 nucleotide sequence: TGCGCCAGCAGCCAAGAGGAGGAGGGGTTCACAGATACGCAGTATTTT. This encodes CASSQEEEGFTDTQYF.

This clonotype came up a few times. The V and J genes are TRBV10-2 and TRBJ2-5; D unresolved. Trimming pared 2 bases from V and 2 bases from J, leaving 3 bases between. CDR1 is WSHSY and CDR2 is SAAADI in the germline V gene. CDR3 size: 12 residues. DNA of the CDR3: TGCGCCAGCAGTGAGGAGCAAGAGACCCAGTACTTC. Translating it yields CASSEEQETQYF.

Comments on this clonotype: This sequence may be a read error, since a much larger clone differs from it by one base. This is likely a read error, given that the CDR3 carries no conserved phenylalanine or tryptophan at its end. The chain carries TRBV28 and TRBJ2-7, with TRBD1 matching 7 bases. CDR3 size: 14 residues. V was clipped by 6 bases and J by 0 bases; unmatched bases: 5. CDR1 and CDR2 (germline): MDHEN, SYDVKM. The CDR3 protein is CASSRRQGSYEQYL. The CDR3 nucleotides read TGTGCCAGCAGCCGACGACAGGGCTCCTACGAGCAGTACTTA.

To note about this clonotype: Lacking the conserved final phenylalanine or tryptophan, this CDR3 likely reflects a read error. V is TRBV11-3 and J is TRBJ2-7; 9 bases match TRBD2. Trimming cost V 1 base and J 2 bases; bases outside gene matches: 6. CDR1 is SGHNT and CDR2 is YENEEA in the germline V gene. The CDR3 length is 16 residues. CDR3 amino acids: CASSLVGSSGTYEQYL. The DNA for the CDR3 is TGTGCCAGCAGCTTAGTTGGGTCTAGCGGGACCTACGAGCAGTACCTC.

The rearrangement uses TRBV19 and TRBJ2-1, with D possibly matching TRBD2 (6 bases). Germline CDR1 and CDR2: LNHDA and SQIVND (reference sequence). The CDR3 has 16 residues. The V end was cut by 7 bases, the J end by 0 bases, with 16 bases between. This CDR3 reads CASKVRESSSYNEQFF. The CDR3, as DNA: TGTGCCAGTAAGGTCCGGGAGTCGAGCTCCTACAATGAGCAGTTCTTC.